These T cell receptor beta chains were read from a single sample in a study of cytomegalovirus exposure and HLA in healthy donors. This table comes from immunoSEQ multiplex PCR, and its TCRdb copy is limited to in-frame clones, with some not included. The table lists about 160,000 clones, approximately 80% of them singletons. The sequencing sample was made of PBMCs. The receptors stem from a male donor in good health and CMV-seronegative. Both conserved end residues are part of each CDR3. A D gene is named only where the DNA matches it firmly. Clone size is shown for a subset of rows, as once, few, many or a class of expanded clone.

-,TRBV19,TRBD1,TRBJ1-1,CASSVDRGIEAFF,TGTGCCAGTAGTGTAGACAGGGGCATTGAAGCTTTCTTT
-,TRBV2,TRBD2,TRBJ2-5,CASSDSLGGETQYF,TGTGCCAGCAGTGACTCGTTGGGGGGGGAGACCCAGTACTTC
-,TRBV7-9,-,TRBJ2-5,CASSPSGGQETQYF,TGTGCCAGCAGCCCCTCCGGGGGCCAAGAGACCCAGTACTTC
-,TRBV5-1,-,TRBJ2-2,CASSLEGGTNTGELFF,TGCGCCAGCAGCTTGGAAGGAGGCACGAACACCGGGGAGCTGTTTTTT
-,TRBV6-5,TRBD1,TRBJ2-2,CASNPDRGRTGELFF,TGTGCCAGCAATCCCGACAGGGGTCGAACCGGGGAGCTGTTTTTT
-,TRBV2,TRBD1,TRBJ1-2,CASSLPRDRVMYTF,TGTGCCAGCAGTCTCCCCCGGGACAGGGTCATGTACACCTTC
-,TRBV5-1,TRBD1,TRBJ2-7,CASSFPGTGGDFLSYEQYF,TGCGCCAGCAGCTTTCCCGGGACAGGGGGCGATTTTCTGTCCTACGAGCAGTACTTC
-,TRBV30,TRBD1,TRBJ1-1,CAWQDWTGVNTEAFF,TGTGCCTGGCAAGACTGGACAGGGGTGAACACTGAAGCTTTCTTT
-,TRBV4-2,-,TRBJ1-2,CASSPRVDAVGYTF,TGTGCCAGCAGCCCCAGGGTAGACGCGGTCGGCTACACCTTC
-,TRBV28,TRBD1,TRBJ2-1,CASSPLDRGQSYNEQFF,TGTGCCAGCAGTCCACTAGACAGGGGGCAATCCTACAATGAGCAGTTCTTC
-,TRBV4-3,-,TRBJ2-7,CASSPSRGPRAYEQYF,TGCGCCAGCAGCCCCTCTAGGGGTCCCCGAGCTTACGAGCAGTACTTC
once,TRBV5-8,-,TRBJ2-3,CASSLRSSDTQYF,TGTGCCAGCAGCTTACGTAGTTCAGATACGCAGTATTTT
-,TRBV7-2,-,TRBJ1-4,CASSLWGSTTNEKLFF,TGTGCCAGCAGCTTATGGGGCAGCACAACTAATGAAAAACTGTTTTTT
-,TRBV4-1,TRBD1,TRBJ1-4,CASSQTGTGETTNEKLFF,TGCGCCAGCAGCCAAACCGGGACAGGGGAGACAACTAATGAAAAACTGTTTTTT
few,TRBV7-2,-,TRBJ2-7,CASSLGRYSSYEQYF,TGTGCCAGCAGCTTAGGCCGTTACAGCTCCTACGAGCAGTACTTC
-,TRBV20-1,-,TRBJ2-3,CSVTLSDTQYF,TGCAGTGTTACTTTGTCAGATACGCAGTATTTT
few,TRBV6-1,TRBD2,TRBJ2-7,CASSVERERSHEQYF,TGTGCCAGCAGTGTAGAGCGGGAGAGGTCCCACGAGCAGTACTTC